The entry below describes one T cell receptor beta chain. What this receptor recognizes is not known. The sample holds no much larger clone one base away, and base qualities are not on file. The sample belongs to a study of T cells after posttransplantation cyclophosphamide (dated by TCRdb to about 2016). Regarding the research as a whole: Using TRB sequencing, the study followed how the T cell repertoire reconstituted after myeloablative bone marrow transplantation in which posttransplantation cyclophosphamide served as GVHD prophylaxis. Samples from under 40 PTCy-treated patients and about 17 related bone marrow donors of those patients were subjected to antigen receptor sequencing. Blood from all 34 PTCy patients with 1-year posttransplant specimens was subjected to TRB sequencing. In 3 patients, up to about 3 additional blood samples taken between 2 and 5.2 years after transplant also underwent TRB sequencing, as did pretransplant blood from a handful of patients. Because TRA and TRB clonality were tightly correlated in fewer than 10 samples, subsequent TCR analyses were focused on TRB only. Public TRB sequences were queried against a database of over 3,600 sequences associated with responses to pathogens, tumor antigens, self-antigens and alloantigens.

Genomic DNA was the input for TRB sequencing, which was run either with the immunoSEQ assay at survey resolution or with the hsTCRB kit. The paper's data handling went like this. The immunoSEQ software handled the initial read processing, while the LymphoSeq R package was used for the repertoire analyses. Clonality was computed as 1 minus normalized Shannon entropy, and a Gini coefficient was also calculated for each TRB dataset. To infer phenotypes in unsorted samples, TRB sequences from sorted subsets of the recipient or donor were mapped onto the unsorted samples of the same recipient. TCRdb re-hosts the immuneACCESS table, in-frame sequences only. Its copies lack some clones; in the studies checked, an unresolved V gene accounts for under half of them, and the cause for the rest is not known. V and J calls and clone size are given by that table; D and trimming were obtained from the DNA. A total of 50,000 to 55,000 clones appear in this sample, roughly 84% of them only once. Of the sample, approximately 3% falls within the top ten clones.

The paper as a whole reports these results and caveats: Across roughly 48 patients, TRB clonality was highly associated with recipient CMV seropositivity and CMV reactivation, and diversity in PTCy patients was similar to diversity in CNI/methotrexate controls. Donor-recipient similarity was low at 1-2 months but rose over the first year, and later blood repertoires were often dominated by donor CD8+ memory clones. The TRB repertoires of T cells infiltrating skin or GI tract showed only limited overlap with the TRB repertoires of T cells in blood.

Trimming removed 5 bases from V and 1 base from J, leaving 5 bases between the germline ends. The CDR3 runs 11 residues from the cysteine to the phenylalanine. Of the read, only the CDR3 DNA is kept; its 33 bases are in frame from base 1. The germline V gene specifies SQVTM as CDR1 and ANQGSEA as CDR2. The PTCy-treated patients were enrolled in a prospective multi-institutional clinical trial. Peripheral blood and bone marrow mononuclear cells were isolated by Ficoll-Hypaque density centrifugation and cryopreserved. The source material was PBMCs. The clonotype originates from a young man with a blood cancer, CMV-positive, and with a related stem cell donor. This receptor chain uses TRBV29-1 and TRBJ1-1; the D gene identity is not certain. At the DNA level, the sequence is TGCAGCGTTCGGGAGAACACTGAAGCTTTCTTT. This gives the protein CSVRENTEAFF.